The T cell receptor (beta chain) under discussion was sequenced for a study of cytomegalovirus exposure and HLA in healthy donors. Study observations and caveats: Later analysis demonstrated an association between a missense DCLRE1C variant and TCR beta V- and J-gene trimming.

Germline V lookup: CDR1 SGHVS, CDR2 FNYEAQ. V was trimmed by 0 bases and J by 5 bases, leaving 8 bases between them. The CDR3 sequence is 14 residues long. The primer mix had 60 Vbeta and 13 Jbeta primers. This table comes from immunoSEQ multiplex PCR, and its TCRdb copy is limited to in-frame clones, with some not included. This sample carries 120,000 to 150,000 clones, with roughly 2% going to the ten biggest clones. As for this clone: Its antigen remains unidentified.

The specimen was PBMCs. The receptor was isolated from a woman aged 18-29 years in good health and CMV-seronegative. The rearrangement joins TRBV7-6 to TRBJ2-1, with a possible D match to TRBD1 (6 bases). CDR3 sequence reads: CASSLADSHNEQFF. CDR3 coding DNA: TGTGCCAGCAGCTTAGCGGACAGCCACAATGAGCAGTTCTTC.